A selection of T cell receptor beta chains follows, all from one sample in a study of blood T cells in healthy people across ages. MiXCR was run by TCRdb on the 5' RACE reads, yielding one entry per CDR3 protein. The sample carries 1.5 million to 2 million distinct CDR3 sequences, less than 50% recorded once. The sample consisted of blood. The receptor source for this set is a woman aged 40-49 years in good health. CDR3s include the opening cysteine and the closing phenylalanine or tryptophan. Fields, in order: J gene, V gene, clone size, D gene, CDR3 protein, CDR3 DNA. The D gene is left open where the match is weak. Expanded clones get a size class; other rows say once, few or many, or leave the size out.

>TRBJ2-5|TRBV5-6|-|-
CASSSWRETQYF
TGTGCCAGCAGTTCCTGGAGGGAGACCCAGTACTTC
>TRBJ1-1|TRBV28|-|-
CASRPEVRLNTEAFF
TGTGCCAGCAGACCCGAGGTGAGACTGAACACTGAAGCTTTCTTT
>TRBJ2-1|TRBV6-4|few|-
CASSVGLSSYNEQFF
TGTGCCAGCAGTGTCGGTCTGAGCTCCTACAATGAGCAGTTCTTC
>TRBJ2-5|TRBV4-2|-|-
CASGMGPRGETQYF
TGTGCCAGCGGAATGGGACCGCGAGGGGAGACCCAGTACTTC
>TRBJ1-5|TRBV20-1|many|-
CSAAGQHNQPQHF
TGCAGTGCCGCAGGACAGCACAATCAGCCCCAGCATTTT
>TRBJ2-1|TRBV6-5|-|TRBD2
CASSYKLAGVRSYNEQFF
TGTGCCAGCAGTTACAAACTAGCGGGGGTCCGATCCTACAATGAGCAGTTCTTC
>TRBJ2-5|TRBV20-1|few|-
CSARDEGMETQYF
TGCAGTGCTAGAGATGAGGGGATGGAGACCCAGTACTTC
>TRBJ2-5|TRBV6-1|-|TRBD1
CASSEDRLIETQYF
TGTGCCAGCAGTGAGGACAGGTTGATTGAGACCCAGTACTTC
>TRBJ2-7|TRBV7-2|once|TRBD1
CASSPRRTGAFSYEQYF
TGTGCCAGCAGCCCTAGGCGCACAGGGGCATTCTCCTACGAGCAGTACTTC
>TRBJ1-2|TRBV6-5|many|TRBD1
CASSFRGLGYTF
TGTGCCAGCAGTTTCAGGGGGCTTGGCTACACCTTC
>TRBJ2-1|TRBV5-5|-|TRBD1
CASTSVTGTYNEQFF
TGTGCCAGCACGTCTGTGACAGGGACCTACAATGAGCAGTTCTTC
>TRBJ2-5|TRBV6-2/TRBV6-3|-|TRBD2
CASRPYGGLAGSLTQYF
TGTGCCAGCAGACCTTACGGGGGACTAGCGGGGTCACTGACCCAGTACTTC
>TRBJ2-3|TRBV5-1|-|-
CASSLELGEITDTQYF
TGCGCCAGCAGCTTGGAACTAGGGGAGATCACAGATACGCAGTATTTT
>TRBJ1-6|TRBV20-1|few|-
CSARDPGRGNSPLHF
TGCAGTGCTAGAGATCCCGGCAGGGGTAATTCACCCCTCCACTTT
>TRBJ1-1|TRBV4-3|-|-
CASSQDSGNTEAFF
TGCGCCAGCAGCCAAGATTCTGGGAACACTGAAGCTTTCTTT
>TRBJ2-1|TRBV11-2|-|-
CASSLAIGGASSVYNEQFF
TGTGCCAGCAGCTTGGCGATAGGGGGGGCCTCGTCCGTCTACAATGAGCAGTTCTTC
>TRBJ2-7|TRBV28|-|-
CASSFPSREQYF
TGTGCCAGCAGCTTCCCGAGCCGGGAGCAGTACTTC
>TRBJ2-5|TRBV5-1|-|TRBD1
CASSSDRVNRETQYF
TGCGCCAGCAGCTCGGACAGGGTAAATCGAGAGACCCAGTACTTC
>TRBJ2-1|TRBV7-2|-|TRBD2
CASSGDRGLAGRDEQFF
TGTGCCAGCAGCGGGGACCGCGGACTAGCGGGACGGGATGAGCAGTTCTTC
>TRBJ2-3|TRBV7-2|few|TRBD1
CASSFDRGQGTDTQYF
TGTGCCAGCAGCTTCGACAGGGGGCAAGGCACAGATACGCAGTATTTT
>TRBJ1-4|TRBV11-2|-|-
CASSLVPLRGEKLFF
TGTGCCAGCAGCTTAGTCCCGCTCAGGGGCGAAAAACTGTTTTTT
>TRBJ1-2|TRBV6-2/TRBV6-3|-|-
CASSYSQEIGYTF
TGTGCCAGCAGTTACTCACAGGAGATTGGCTACACCTTC
>TRBJ2-7|TRBV6-2/TRBV6-3|-|-
CASLTVGGSYEQYF
TGTGCCAGCCTAACTGTCGGAGGTTCCTACGAGCAGTACTTC
>TRBJ2-1|TRBV7-2|few|TRBD2
CASSPRTSGGGRNEQFF
TGTGCCAGCAGCCCAAGGACTAGCGGGGGTGGGAGGAATGAGCAGTTCTTC
>TRBJ2-3|TRBV27|-|-
CASRITGLRTDTQYF
TGTGCCAGCAGGATAACGGGACTTCGCACAGATACGCAGTATTTT
>TRBJ2-5|TRBV7-8|few|-
CASSFRPLGAQETQYF
TGTGCCAGCAGCTTCCGGCCCCTAGGGGCCCAAGAGACCCAGTACTTC
>TRBJ2-5|TRBV4-3|few|-
CASSQGDRVGAETQYF
TGCGCCAGCAGCCAGGGCGACAGAGTCGGTGCAGAGACCCAGTACTTC
>TRBJ2-3|TRBV5-1|-|-
CASSPGDGIYTDTQYF
TGCGCCAGCAGCCCCGGGGACGGAATTTACACAGATACGCAGTATTTT
>TRBJ1-4|TRBV14|-|TRBD1
CASSHAGQAIEKLFF
TGTGCCAGCAGCCATGCGGGACAGGCCATCGAAAAACTGTTTTTT
>TRBJ2-5|TRBV12-3/TRBV12-4|-|TRBD1
CASSLAGTGGAGTQYF
TGTGCCAGCAGTTTAGCCGGGACAGGGGGAGCGGGGACCCAGTACTTC
>TRBJ2-3|TRBV6-6|few|TRBD1
CASSGTGMVIDTQYF
TGTGCCAGCAGTGGGACAGGGATGGTTATAGATACGCAGTATTTT
>TRBJ2-1|TRBV29-1|-|TRBD2
CSVEVLAGGYNEQFF
TGCAGCGTTGAAGTCCTAGCGGGGGGGTACAATGAGCAGTTCTTC
>TRBJ2-3|TRBV20-1|-|-
CSATSRRSSIAQYF
TGCAGTGCTACTAGTCGCAGGAGCTCGATTGCGCAGTATTTT
>TRBJ2-5|TRBV20-1|few|TRBD2
CSARDPAGEQYF
TGCAGTGCTAGAGACCCAGCGGGGGAGCAGTACTTC
>TRBJ2-7|TRBV6-2/TRBV6-3|-|TRBD1
CASSGRDRVFFEQYF
TGTGCCAGCAGTGGACGGGACAGGGTTTTTTTCGAGCAGTACTTC
>TRBJ1-2|TRBV6-2/TRBV6-3|-|-
CASSHSGEGDGYTF
TGTGCCAGCAGTCACTCAGGGGAAGGTGATGGCTACACCTTC
>TRBJ2-2|TRBV6-5|-|TRBD2
CASKPGLATGELFF
TGTGCCAGCAAACCGGGACTAGCAACCGGGGAGCTGTTTTTT
>TRBJ2-3|TRBV6-5|-|-
CASSYGNGATDTQYF
TGTGCCAGCAGTTACGGTAACGGGGCCACAGATACGCAGTATTTT
>TRBJ1-1|TRBV6-5|-|TRBD1
CASRTPGGLNTEAFF
TGTGCCAGCAGGACCCCAGGGGGCTTGAACACTGAAGCTTTCTTT
>TRBJ2-4|TRBV13|-|TRBD2
CASSTAVGTSGRKNIQYF
TGTGCCAGCAGCACCGCGGTGGGGACTAGCGGGAGAAAAAACATTCAGTACTTC
>TRBJ1-1|TRBV5-1|few|TRBD1
CASSKTGDTEAFF
TGCGCCAGCAGCAAAACAGGGGACACTGAAGCTTTCTTT
>TRBJ1-2|TRBV11-2|few|-
CASSSVLGSGGYTF
TGTGCCAGCAGCTCCGTTTTGGGATCTGGTGGCTACACCTTC
>TRBJ2-5|TRBV7-9|-|TRBD1
CASSSLGQDSYEQYF
TGTGCCAGCAGCTCGTTGGGACAGGACTCATATGAGCAGTACTTC
>TRBJ2-3|TRBV12-5|-|-
CASAKSDTQYF
TGTGCTAGTGCGAAAAGTGATACGCAGTATTTT
>TRBJ2-1|TRBV9|-|TRBD2
CASTPLAGGSQYGQFF
TGTGCCAGCACCCCATTAGCGGGGGGCTCCCAATATGGGCAGTTCTTC
>TRBJ2-1|TRBV24-1|-|-
CATSDSSGVTPNEQFF
TGTGCCACCAGTGATAGTTCAGGAGTTACCCCCAATGAGCAGTTCTTC
>TRBJ1-2|TRBV7-9|few|-
CASSLQGLYGYTF
TGTGCCAGCAGCTTACAGGGGCTCTATGGCTACACCTTC
>TRBJ1-2|TRBV12-5|-|-
CASGPNSHPGIYGYTF
TGTGCTAGTGGACCCAATTCCCACCCCGGAATCTATGGCTACACCTTC